The following is a T cell receptor (beta chain) sequence with its context. The sample comes from a study of blood T cell repertoires in COVID-19. Across the study: Acute-phase and convalescent COVID-19 samples originated in the United States, Italy and Spain. Nucleic acid was either cDNA or gDNA, and it came from T cells, B-cell-depleted T cells, or PBMCs.

Germline CDR1 MNHNS, CDR2 SASEGT. The CDR3 runs to 16 residues. The trim removed 4 bases at V and 1 base at J, leaving 7 bases unmatched. Using immunoSEQ multiplex PCR, the repertoire was profiled, and TCRdb retains in-frame clones only, with some absent. The table shows about 89,000 clones, with roughly nine tenths occurring only once. The clonotype originates from a male donor with acute or convalescent COVID-19. Sequencing was performed on peripheral blood. This chain connects TRBV6-1 to TRBJ1-3; 7 bases are a match to TRBD1. The CDR3 reads CASSGPGQDSGNTIYF. The CDR3 nucleotides read TGTGCCAGCAGTGGGCCCGGACAGGATTCTGGAAACACCATATATTTT.